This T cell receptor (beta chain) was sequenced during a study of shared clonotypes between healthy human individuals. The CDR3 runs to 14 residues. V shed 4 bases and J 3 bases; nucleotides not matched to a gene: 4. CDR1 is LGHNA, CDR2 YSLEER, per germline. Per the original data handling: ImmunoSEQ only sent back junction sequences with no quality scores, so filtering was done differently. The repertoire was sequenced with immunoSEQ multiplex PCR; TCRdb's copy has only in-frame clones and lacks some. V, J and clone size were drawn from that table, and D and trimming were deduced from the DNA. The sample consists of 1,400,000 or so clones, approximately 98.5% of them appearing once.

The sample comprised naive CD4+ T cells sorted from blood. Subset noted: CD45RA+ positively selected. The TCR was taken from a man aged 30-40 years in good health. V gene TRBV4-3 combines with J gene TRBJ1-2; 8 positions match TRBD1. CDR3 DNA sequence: TGCGCCAGCAGCCCTGACAGGGGCGACTATGGCTACACCTTC. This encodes CASSPDRGDYGYTF.